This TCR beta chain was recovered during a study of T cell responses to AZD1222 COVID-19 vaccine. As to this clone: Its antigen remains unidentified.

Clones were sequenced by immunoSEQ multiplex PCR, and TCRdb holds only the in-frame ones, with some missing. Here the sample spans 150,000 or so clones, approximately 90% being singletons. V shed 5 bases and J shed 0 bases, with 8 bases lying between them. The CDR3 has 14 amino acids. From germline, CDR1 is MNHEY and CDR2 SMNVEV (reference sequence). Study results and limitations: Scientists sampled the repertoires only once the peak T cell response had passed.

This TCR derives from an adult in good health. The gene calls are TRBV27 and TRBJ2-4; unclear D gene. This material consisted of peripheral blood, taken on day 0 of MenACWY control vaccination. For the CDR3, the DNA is TGTGCCAGCAGTACCAGACTAGCCAAAAACATTCAGTACTTC. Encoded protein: CASSTRLAKNIQYF.